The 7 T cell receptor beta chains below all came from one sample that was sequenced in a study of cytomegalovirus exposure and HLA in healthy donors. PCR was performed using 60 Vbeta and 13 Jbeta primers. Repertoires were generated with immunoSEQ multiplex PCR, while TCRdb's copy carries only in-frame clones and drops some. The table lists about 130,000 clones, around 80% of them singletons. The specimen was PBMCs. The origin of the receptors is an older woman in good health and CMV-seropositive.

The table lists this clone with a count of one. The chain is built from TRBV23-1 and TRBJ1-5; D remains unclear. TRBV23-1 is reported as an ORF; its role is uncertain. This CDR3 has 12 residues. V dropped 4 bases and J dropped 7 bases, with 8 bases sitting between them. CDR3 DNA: TGCGCCAGCAGTCTACAGTCCCAGCCCCAGCATTTT. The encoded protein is CASSLQSQPQHF.

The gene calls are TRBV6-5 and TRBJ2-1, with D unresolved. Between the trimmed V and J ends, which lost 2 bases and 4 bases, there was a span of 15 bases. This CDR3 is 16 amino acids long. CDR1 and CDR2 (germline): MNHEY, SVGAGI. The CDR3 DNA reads TGTGCCAGCAGTTACCTCTCAACTCAGAGGTACAATGAGCAGTTCTTC. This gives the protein CASSYLSTQRYNEQFF.

The CDR3 spells CASSRDGGSQPKSEAFF. CDR3 bases: TGCGCCAGCAGCCGAGACGGGGGGAGCCAACCCAAGTCTGAAGCTTTCTTT. The genes are TRBV5-1 and TRBJ1-1; possibly TRBD1 for D (5 bases). Trimming took off 4 bases at V and 6 bases at J, with 25 bases between the two ends. Germline-derived CDR1 and CDR2 are SGHRS and YFSETQ. CDR3 length: 17 residues. The complete variable domain, with remaining parts taken from reference TRBV5-1 and TRBJ1-1, reads KAGVTQTPRYLIKTRGQQVTLSCSPISGHRSVSWYQQTPGQGLQFLFEYFSETQRNKGNFPGRFSGRQFSNSRSEMNVSTLELGDSALYLCASSRDGGSQPKSEAFFGQGTRLTVV.

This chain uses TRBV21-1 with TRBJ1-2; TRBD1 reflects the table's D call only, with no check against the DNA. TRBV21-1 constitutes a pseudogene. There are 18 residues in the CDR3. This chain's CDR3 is CASSKARTGGLRDYGYTF. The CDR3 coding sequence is TGTGCCAGCAGCAAAGCTAGGACAGGGGGCTTAAGGGACTATGGCTACACCTTC.

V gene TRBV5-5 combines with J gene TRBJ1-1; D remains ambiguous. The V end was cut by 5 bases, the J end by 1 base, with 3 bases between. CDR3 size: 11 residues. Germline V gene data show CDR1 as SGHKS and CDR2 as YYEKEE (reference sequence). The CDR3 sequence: CASSQNTEAFF. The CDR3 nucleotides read TGTGCCAGCAGTCAGAACACTGAAGCTTTCTTT.

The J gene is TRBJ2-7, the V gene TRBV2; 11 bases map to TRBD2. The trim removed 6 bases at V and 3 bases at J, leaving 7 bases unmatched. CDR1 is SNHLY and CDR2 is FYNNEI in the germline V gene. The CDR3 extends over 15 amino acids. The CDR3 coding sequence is TGTGCCAGCAGAGTAACTAGCGGGAGAGGCTACGAGCAGTACTTC. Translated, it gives CASRVTSGRGYEQYF.

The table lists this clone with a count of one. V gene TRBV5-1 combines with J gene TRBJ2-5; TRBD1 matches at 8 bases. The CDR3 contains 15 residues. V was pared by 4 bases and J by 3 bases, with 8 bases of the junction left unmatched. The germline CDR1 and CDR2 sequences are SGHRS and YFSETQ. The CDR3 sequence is CASSRRLDREETQYF. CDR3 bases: TGCGCCAGCAGCCGTCGGCTGGACAGGGAAGAGACCCAGTACTTC.